This T cell receptor (beta chain) comes out of a study of shared T cell receptors in the human thymus. Germline V gene lookup returns CDR1 LGHNA and CDR2 YSLEER. The CDR3 covers 15 residues. V shed 1 base and J shed 7 bases, with 16 bases lying between them. Method: immunoSEQ multiplex PCR; TCRdb's copy keeps in-frame clones and lacks some. The data hold approximately 730,000 clones, with 70% to 90% observed a single time. Separately, the same data were catalogued under a study of human thymus T cells. That work states: Related research described strongly overlapping thymic repertoires in unrelated people.

The chain links TRBV4-3 to TRBJ1-1; tentatively, D is TRBD1 (5 bases). This receptor was obtained from a girl younger than two with a congenital heart defect. The sequenced sample consisted of thymocytes. The chain's CDR3 is CASSQVESGGGEAFF. CDR3 sequence (DNA): TGCGCCAGCAGCCAAGTAGAGTCGGGCGGGGGTGAAGCTTTCTTT.